This T cell receptor beta chain was recorded in a study of T-cell memory formation after mild COVID-19. At the level of the study: Largely donor-specific sequence clusters came from two donors. Regarding the study as a whole: CM and EM subsets held most contracting CD4+ clones; EMRA held CD8+ ones. Clones shrinking between day 15 and 85 showed a balanced CD4/CD8 split, and those that grew later tilted toward CD4+.

Germline assignment: CDR1 DFQATT and CDR2 SNEGSKA (reference sequence). The J segment lost 8 bases and the V segment lost 6 bases, leaving 12 bases of the junction unmatched. This CDR3 comprises 14 residues. TCRdb used MiXCR to reprocess the 5' RACE reads, holding one entry per CDR3 protein. Among some 250,000 distinct CDR3 sequences listed, 7.5% to 10% were seen once. This clonotype was counted many times. No antigen is known for it. The chain combines TRBV20-1 with TRBJ2-1, with TRBD2 matching 8 bases. The TCR was taken from a man between 18 and 29 years old who had mild COVID-19 (a few samples of this study predate the infection). Cell type and time point are not known. Sequenced: PBMCs or a T cell subset sorted from them (not recorded which). CDR3 sequence: CSANGGGLEHEQFF. In nucleotides, the CDR3 is TGCAGTGCGAACGGGGGGGGCCTGGAGCATGAGCAGTTCTTC.